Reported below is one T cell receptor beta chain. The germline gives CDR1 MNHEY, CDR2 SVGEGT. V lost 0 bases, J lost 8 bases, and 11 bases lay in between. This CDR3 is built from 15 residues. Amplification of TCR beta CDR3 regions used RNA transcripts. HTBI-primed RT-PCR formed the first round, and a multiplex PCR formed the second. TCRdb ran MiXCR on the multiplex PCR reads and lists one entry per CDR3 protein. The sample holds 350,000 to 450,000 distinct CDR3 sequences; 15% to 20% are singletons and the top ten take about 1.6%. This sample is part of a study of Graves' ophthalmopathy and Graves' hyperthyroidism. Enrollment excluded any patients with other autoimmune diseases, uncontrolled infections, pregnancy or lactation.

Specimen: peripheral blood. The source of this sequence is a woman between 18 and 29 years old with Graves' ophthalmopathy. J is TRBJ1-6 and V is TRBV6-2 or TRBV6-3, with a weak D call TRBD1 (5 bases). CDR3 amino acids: CASSYSSRDYSPLHF. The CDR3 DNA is TGTGCCAGCAGTTACTCGAGTAGGGACTATTCACCCCTCCACTTT.